This T cell receptor (beta chain) was recovered during a study of CD8 T cells in ankylosing spondylitis. The study's findings and limits: Fewer than ten highly homologous variants made up a TCR beta motif that seemed to typify ankylosing spondylitis blood.

The germline CDR1 and CDR2 sequences are DFQATT and SNEGSKA (reference sequence). The CDR3 runs 12 residues. V was trimmed by 2 bases and J by 6 bases, leaving 10 bases between them. TCRdb fed the 5' RACE reads into MiXCR, producing one record per CDR3 protein. This sample has 30,000 to 45,000 distinct CDR3 sequences, with 8% to 13% found just once. This clonotype turned up a few times. Its antigen is not known. The rearrangement joins TRBV20-1 to TRBJ1-2; D unresolved. The TCR was taken from a male donor with ankylosing spondylitis. The sequencing input was synovial fluid, either unsorted or a sorted T cell fraction (not recorded which). For the CDR3, the DNA is TGCAGTGCTAGACGGTCGTCCGATGGCTACACCTTC. It codes for CSARRSSDGYTF.